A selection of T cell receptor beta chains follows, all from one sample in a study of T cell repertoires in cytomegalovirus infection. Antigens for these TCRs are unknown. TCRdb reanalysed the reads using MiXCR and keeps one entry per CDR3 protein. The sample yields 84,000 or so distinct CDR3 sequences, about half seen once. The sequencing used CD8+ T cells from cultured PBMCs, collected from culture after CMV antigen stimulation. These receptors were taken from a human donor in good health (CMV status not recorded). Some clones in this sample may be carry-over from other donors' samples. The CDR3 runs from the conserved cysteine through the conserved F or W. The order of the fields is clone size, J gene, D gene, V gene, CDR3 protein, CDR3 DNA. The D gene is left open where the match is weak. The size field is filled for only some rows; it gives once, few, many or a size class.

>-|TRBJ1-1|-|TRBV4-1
CASSGGIAEAFF
TGCGCCAGCAGCGGAGGCATTGCTGAAGCTTTCTTT
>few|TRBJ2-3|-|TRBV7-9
CASSLAQEDTQYF
TGTGCCAGCAGCTTAGCCCAGGAAGATACGCAGTATTTT
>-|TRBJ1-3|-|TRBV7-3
CASSSGHITAPGNTIYF
TGTGCCAGCAGCAGTGGGCACATCACAGCACCTGGAAACACCATATATTTT
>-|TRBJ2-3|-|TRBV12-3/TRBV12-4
CASSLKVGGWDTQYF
TGTGCCAGCAGTTTAAAAGTAGGCGGGTGGGATACGCAGTATTTT
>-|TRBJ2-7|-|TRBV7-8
CASSSRTAGSYEQYF
TGTGCCAGCAGCTCCCGGACAGCAGGAAGCTACGAGCAGTACTTC
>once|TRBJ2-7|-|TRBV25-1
CASSDPPAGDNPYEQYF
TGTGCCAGCAGTGATCCCCCCGCAGGAGACAACCCCTACGAGCAGTACTTC
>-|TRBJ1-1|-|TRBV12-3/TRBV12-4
CASSFLGLLNTEAFF
TGTGCCAGCAGTTTCCTTGGACTCTTAAACACTGAAGCTTTCTTT
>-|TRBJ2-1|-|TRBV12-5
CASRPGGGDEQFF
TGTGCTAGCAGACCCGGGGGCGGGGATGAGCAGTTCTTC
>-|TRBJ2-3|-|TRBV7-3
CASSLTVSGTSTDTQYF
TGTGCCAGCAGCTTAACTGTCAGCGGTACCTCCACAGATACGCAGTATTTT
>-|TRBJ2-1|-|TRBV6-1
CASSADWGAYNEQFF
TGTGCCAGCAGTGCCGACTGGGGGGCATACAATGAGCAGTTCTTC
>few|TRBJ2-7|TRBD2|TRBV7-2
CASSTGLAGGFSYEQYF
TGTGCCAGCAGCACGGGACTAGCGGGGGGGTTCTCCTACGAGCAGTACTTC
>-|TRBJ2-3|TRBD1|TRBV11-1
CASSVLSGGADTQYF
TGTGCCAGCAGCGTTCTCTCAGGGGGAGCAGATACGCAGTATTTT
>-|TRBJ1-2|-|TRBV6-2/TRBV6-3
CASSHPPPPGGYTF
TGTGCCAGCAGCCACCCCCCCCCCCCGGGGGGCTACACCTTC
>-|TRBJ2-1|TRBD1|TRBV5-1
CASSQQGPYNEQFF
TGCGCCAGCAGCCAACAGGGGCCCTACAATGAGCAGTTCTTC
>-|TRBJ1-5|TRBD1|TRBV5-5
CASSLQGSRQPQHF
TGTGCCAGCAGCTTACAGGGGTCGAGGCAGCCCCAGCATTTT
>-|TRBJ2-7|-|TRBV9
CASSHAPLGDKDSYEQYF
TGTGCCAGCAGCCACGCCCCATTGGGGGACAAAGACTCCTACGAGCAGTACTTC
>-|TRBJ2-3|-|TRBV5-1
CASSLAAASSTDTQYF
TGCGCCAGCAGCTTGGCCGCGGCTAGTTCCACAGATACGCAGTATTTT
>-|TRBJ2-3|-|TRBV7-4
CASSPRPRVGTDTQYF
TGTGCCAGCAGCCCCCGCCCCCGGGTGGGCACAGATACGCAGTATTTT
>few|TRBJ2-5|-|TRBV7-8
CASTGLPGQETQYF
TGTGCCAGCACCGGACTCCCGGGGCAAGAGACCCAGTACTTC
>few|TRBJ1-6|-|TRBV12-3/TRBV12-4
CASSFGPISSYNSPLHF
TGTGCCAGCAGTTTTGGACCTATTAGCTCCTATAATTCACCCCTCCACTTT
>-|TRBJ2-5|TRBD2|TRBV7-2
CASSGGQYF
TGTGCCAGTTCGGGGGGCCAGTACTTC
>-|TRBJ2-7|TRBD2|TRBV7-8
CASTRYGFSGGFYEQYF
TGTGCCAGCACCAGATACGGGTTTAGCGGGGGGTTCTACGAGCAGTACTTC
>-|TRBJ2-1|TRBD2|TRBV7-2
CASSLAPGGSYNEQFF
TGTGCCAGCAGCCTAGCGCCGGGAGGGTCCTACAATGAGCAGTTCTTC